The rows below give T cell receptor beta chains drawn from one sample of a study of CD8 T cells in Susac syndrome. TCRdb independently ran MiXCR on the immunoSEQ multiplex PCR reads; one entry per CDR3 protein. Among around 170,000 distinct CDR3 sequences listed, around 93% were seen once. The sequenced sample consisted of CD8+ T cells from PBMCs. Receptors were obtained from a human donor with Susac syndrome. Each CDR3 is given with its conserved first and last residue. The D gene is left open where the match is weak.

TRBD1,TRBJ2-1,TRBV13,CASSLIRDRGDNEQFF
.,TRBJ2-7,TRBV20-1,CSARADYEQYF
TRBD1,TRBJ2-7,TRBV2,CASRGTGGFYEQYF
.,TRBJ1-1,TRBV20-1,CSARTVNTEAFF
.,TRBJ1-5,TRBV4-1,CASSPTAMRGFQPQHF
.,TRBJ2-5,TRBV7-9,CASSLEFGAETQYF
TRBD1,TRBJ2-7,TRBV20-1,CSARPGQVYEQYF
.,TRBJ2-5,TRBV20-1,CSARAGTDETQYF
.,TRBJ2-2,TRBV12-3/TRBV12-4,CASSPWGREPNTGELFF
TRBD1,TRBJ2-7,TRBV27,CASSPSLGTVAYEQYF
TRBD1,TRBJ1-1,TRBV27,CASSYDRAGTGAFF
TRBD2,TRBJ2-1,TRBV20-1,CSAREAGYNEQFF
TRBD2,TRBJ2-5,TRBV9,CASSPGGEETQYF
.,TRBJ1-6,TRBV20-1,CSARDLPGDSPLHF
.,TRBJ2-5,TRBV24-1,CATSDLRETQYF
.,TRBJ1-1,TRBV2,CASSELLNTEAFF
TRBD1,TRBJ2-1,TRBV28,CASSSGTALYNEQFF
TRBD2,TRBJ2-5,TRBV7-2,CASSLAVAGSPETQYF
TRBD2,TRBJ2-3,TRBV28,CASSVYSGITDTQYF
.,TRBJ1-2,TRBV29-1,CSVTPDSLRFHGYTF
TRBD2,TRBJ2-3,TRBV19,CASSISSGGADTQYF
TRBD1,TRBJ1-2,TRBV30,CAWGQGSGGYTF
TRBD2,TRBJ2-2,TRBV10-3,CAITDRGGTRTNTGELFF
.,TRBJ1-2,TRBV7-9,CASSPAGGYTF
.,TRBJ1-2,TRBV4-1,CASSPPLTNYGYTF
.,TRBJ1-5,TRBV4-1,CASSQELGQPQHF
.,TRBJ1-3,TRBV9,CASSPDSYLGNTIYF
.,TRBJ1-1,TRBV6-2/TRBV6-3,CASSQPTGSNTEAFF
.,TRBJ2-2,TRBV5-6,CASSWGRELFF
.,TRBJ1-3,TRBV7-9,CASSLDSRRGNTIYF
.,TRBJ1-2,TRBV12-3/TRBV12-4,CASSLGQITF
TRBD2,TRBJ2-7,TRBV25-1,CASSEQAGSYEQYF
TRBD1,TRBJ2-1,TRBV24-1,CATSGVPGQGLRGVHNEQFF
.,TRBJ2-1,TRBV5-1,CASRLTDERYNEQFF
.,TRBJ2-5,TRBV29-1,CSVEEYLGEAQYF
TRBD2,TRBJ2-4,TRBV7-9,CASSARLAGAAKNIQYF
TRBD1,TRBJ1-5,TRBV28,CASSFYRGTRQPQHF
.,TRBJ2-5,TRBV3-1,CASSHYDSQETQYF
TRBD2,TRBJ2-3,TRBV3-1,CASSQDPGTSGTDTQYF
.,TRBJ2-1,TRBV19,CASSEHNEQFF
TRBD1,TRBJ1-1,TRBV7-9,CASSLVAGTGDDTEAFF
.,TRBJ2-5,TRBV7-8,CASRDGTNQETQYF
.,TRBJ2-2,TRBV4-2,CASSQPPSVEGHTGELFF
.,TRBJ2-2,TRBV13,CASSSSFRAGELFF
.,TRBJ1-4,TRBV20-1,CSAVNRVANEKLFF
.,TRBJ2-7,TRBV7-3,CASSHGPPGPKFPSSYEQYF